These 22 T cell receptor beta chains were all obtained from the same sample, sequenced in a study of OX40 agonist ivuxolimab in advanced cancers. Profiling relied on immunoSEQ multiplex PCR, and the TCRdb table lists in-frame clones only, not all of them. The repertoire holds about 58,000 clones, with approximately 90% as singletons. Sequenced here: CD4+ or CD8+ T cells sorted from blood, sampled in a trial of the OX40 agonist ivuxolimab. These receptor sequences come from an adult with an advanced solid tumor such as melanoma, head and neck, liver or kidney cancer.

The J gene is TRBJ2-1, the V gene TRBV4-1; TRBD2 aligns across 7 bases. CDR1 MGHRA and CDR2 YSYEKL come from the germline V gene. After removal of 0 bases from V and 8 bases from J, the junction contained 4 bases not matched to a gene. CDR3 size: 14 residues. This chain's CDR3 is CASSQDWGRDEQFF. CDR3 DNA sequence: TGCGCCAGCAGCCAAGATTGGGGGAGGGATGAGCAGTTCTTC.

The genes are TRBV19 and TRBJ1-1, with D unresolved. Trimming pared 5 bases from V and 0 bases from J, leaving 16 bases between. The CDR3 has 16 residues. Germline loops: CDR1 LNHDA, CDR2 SQIVND (reference sequence). In nucleotides, the CDR3 is TGTGCCAGTAGTCCCCGGGCCCGAGGGATGAACACTGAAGCTTTCTTT. It encodes CASSPRARGMNTEAFF.

This clone was picked up one time. The CDR3 is CASSWGGNWGNQPQHF. For the CDR3, the DNA is TGTGCCAGCAGTTGGGGCGGGAATTGGGGCAATCAGCCCCAGCATTTT. The V and J genes are TRBV28 and TRBJ1-5, with a possible D match to TRBD1 (5 bases). V was shortened by 4 bases and J by 2 bases, with 15 bases between the two germline ends. This CDR3 has 16 residues. Germline lookup yields CDR1 MDHEN and CDR2 SYDVKM.

A few counts support this clone. The CDR3 nucleotides are TGTGCCAGCAGCAAAACGGACAGGGGGAAGGAAGAGACCCAGTACTTC. Encoded protein: CASSKTDRGKEETQYF. The V and J genes are TRBV21-1 and TRBJ2-5; the table names TRBD1, a call not compared with the DNA. TRBV21-1 is annotated as a pseudogene. The CDR3 runs 16 residues.

The chain joins TRBV19 to TRBJ2-3; D ambiguous. This CDR3 spans 15 amino acids. Germline V gene data show CDR1 as LNHDA and CDR2 as SQIVND (reference sequence). The V gene lost 3 bases and the J gene lost 0 bases, with 10 bases spanning the gap. The CDR3 nucleotides are TGTGCCAGTAGTATGGCTCGACTGAGCACAGATACGCAGTATTTT. Translating gives CASSMARLSTDTQYF. The entire variable domain, with the rest obtained from reference TRBV19 and TRBJ2-3, is as follows: DGGITQSPKYLFRKEGQNVTLSCEQNLNHDAMYWYRQDPGQGLRLIYYSQIVNDFQKGDIAEGYSVSREKKESFPLTVTSAQKNPTAFYLCASSMARLSTDTQYFGPGTRLTVL.

This rearrangement joins TRBV11-2 to TRBJ1-5; possible D gene TRBD1, 5 bases. Germline V gene lookup returns CDR1 SGHAT and CDR2 FQNNGV. This CDR3 region has 13 residues. V shed 5 bases and J shed 9 bases, with 14 bases lying between them. The DNA for the CDR3 is TGTGCCAGCAGCGAAACCAGGGACCGGCCCCAGCATTTT. It codes for CASSETRDRPQHF.

The chain uses TRBV7-9 and TRBJ2-3; D unresolved. Germline V gene sequence: CDR1 SEHNR, CDR2 FQNEAQ (reference sequence). The CDR3 totals 13 residues. V gave up 2 bases and J gave up 6 bases, with 9 bases separating them. The CDR3 loop is CASSLYLPDTQYF. The CDR3 DNA is TGTGCCAGCAGCTTATACCTACCGGATACGCAGTATTTT.

The CDR3 loop is CALEPQGNTEAFF. Written as DNA, the CDR3 is TGTGCCTTGGAACCCCAGGGGAACACTGAAGCTTTCTTT. The rearrangement uses TRBV30 and TRBJ1-1, with D perhaps TRBD1 (5 bases). Trimming removed 7 bases at V and 1 base at J, with 13 bases between. Germline V gives CDR1 GTSNPN, CDR2 SVGIG (reference sequence). The CDR3 is 13 amino acids.

The V and J genes are TRBV5-1 and TRBJ2-5; 7 nucleotides align to TRBD2. The CDR3 totals 14 residues. J gave up 1 base and V 3 bases, and 3 bases lay outside the gene matches. Per germline, CDR1 SGHRS and CDR2 YFSETQ. The CDR3 protein is CASSSASGQETQYF. The DNA for the CDR3 is TGCGCCAGCAGCTCAGCTAGCGGCCAAGAGACCCAGTACTTC.

V and J are TRBV28 and TRBJ1-1; no firm D call. The CDR3 is 12 residues long. CDR1 is MDHEN and CDR2 is SYDVKM in the germline V gene. V was clipped by 6 bases and J by 0 bases, with 5 bases between them. The CDR3 DNA reads as TGTGCCAGCAGCCACTTGAACACTGAAGCTTTCTTT. Its protein is CASSHLNTEAFF.

The gene calls are TRBV2 and TRBJ1-5, with TRBD1 as a possible D gene (5 bases). Per germline, CDR1 SNHLY and CDR2 FYNNEI. Trimming removed 7 bases from V and 2 bases from J, with 15 bases in between. There are 15 residues in the CDR3. In DNA, the CDR3 is TGTGCCAGCACCAGGGAAGGGATCGGCAATCAGCCCCAGCATTTT. This translates into CASTREGIGNQPQHF.

V gene TRBV9 combines with J gene TRBJ2-3; 7 positions match TRBD2. J lost 5 bases, V lost 3 bases, and 6 bases had no gene match. Germline V lookup: CDR1 SGDLS, CDR2 YYNGEE. This CDR3 is 14 amino acids long. CDR3 DNA sequence: TGTGCCAGCAGCGAGAGCGGGACTGGAGATACGCAGTATTTT. Protein product: CASSESGTGDTQYF.

The rearrangement joins TRBV19 to TRBJ2-5; D ambiguous. V shed 4 bases and J shed 2 bases, with 11 bases lying between them. CDR1 is LNHDA and CDR2 is SQIVND in the germline V gene (reference sequence). The CDR3 has 14 residues. As DNA, the CDR3 is TGTGCCAGTAGTAGCCCCGGGTCACAAGAGACCCAGTACTTC. Protein sequence: CASSSPGSQETQYF.

A word on this clone: This sample also contains other DNA sequences that code for the same CDR3. The chain links TRBV7-9 to TRBJ1-4; 7 bases agree with TRBD1. V was clipped by 5 bases and J by 5 bases; unmatched bases: 5. Germline values: CDR1 SEHNR, CDR2 FQNEAQ (reference sequence). This CDR3 is 14 amino acids long. In nucleotides, the CDR3 is TGTGCCAGCAGCCTCCAGGGGGAGAATGAAAAACTGTTTTTT. It translates to CASSLQGENEKLFF.

This clone was observed a handful of times. The CDR3 DNA is TGTGCCAGCAGCAAAACCGGGACACTAGATCAGCCCCAGCATTTT. Protein product: CASSKTGTLDQPQHF. This chain joins TRBV7-9 and TRBJ1-5; perhaps TRBD1 as D (6 bases). This CDR3 is built from 15 residues. Trimming stripped 5 bases from V and 5 bases from J, with 16 bases between. Germline V lookup: CDR1 SEHNR, CDR2 FQNEAQ (reference sequence).

The chain uses TRBV27 and TRBJ2-7; a possible D gene is TRBD2 (6 bases). This CDR3 comprises 14 residues. Between the trimmed V and J ends, which lost 4 bases and 7 bases, there was a span of 17 bases. CDR1 and CDR2 (germline): MNHEY, SMNVEV (reference sequence). The CDR3 region is CASSSLSQAGEQYF. For the CDR3, the DNA is TGTGCCAGCAGTTCCTTAAGTCAGGCGGGGGAGCAGTACTTC.

The rearrangement uses TRBV28 and TRBJ2-7; D may be TRBD1 (6 bases). The germline gives CDR1 MDHEN, CDR2 SYDVKM. Trimming pared 6 bases from V and 6 bases from J, leaving 15 bases between. The CDR3 has 13 residues. The CDR3 loop is CASRLQGSGEQYF. The CDR3 nucleotides are TGTGCCAGCAGACTTCAGGGGTCTGGCGAGCAGTACTTC.

This sequence joins TRBV2 and TRBJ1-3; 10 bases are shared with TRBD1. Germline assignment: CDR1 SNHLY and CDR2 FYNNEI. The ends lost 7 bases at V and 4 bases at J; junction bases unmatched: 7. The CDR3 loop spans 15 amino acids. The DNA for the CDR3 is TGTGCCAGCAAAGTGCGGACAGGGGGAGGAAACACCATATATTTT. The encoded protein is CASKVRTGGGNTIYF.

The V and J genes are TRBV9 and TRBJ2-1; 14 bases are a match to TRBD2. The V segment lost 4 bases and the J segment 8 bases; nucleotides outside the gene matches: 5. This CDR3 is built from 15 residues. Germline V gene sequence: CDR1 SGDLS, CDR2 YYNGEE. The CDR3, as DNA: TGTGCCAGCAGCATTGGACTAGCGGGAGGAGATGAGCAGTTCTTC. Translating gives CASSIGLAGGDEQFF.

The rearrangement links TRBV7-6 to TRBJ2-1; D is unresolved. V was clipped by 5 bases and J by 8 bases, with 16 bases between them. The CDR3 contains 14 residues. Germline values: CDR1 SGHVS, CDR2 FNYEAQ. CDR3 sequence reads: CASSSNPSFDEQFF. The DNA of the CDR3 is TGTGCCAGCAGCAGCAATCCCTCGTTCGATGAGCAGTTCTTC.

J is TRBJ2-5 and V is TRBV5-5; tentative D call: TRBD2 (6 bases). Germline values: CDR1 SGHKS, CDR2 YYEKEE (reference sequence). This CDR3 spans 15 amino acids. V shed 4 bases and J shed 0 bases, with 13 bases lying between them. CDR3 sequence: CASSLSGDYQETQYF. The CDR3 DNA reads as TGTGCCAGCAGCCTCTCCGGGGACTACCAAGAGACCCAGTACTTC.

The chain uses TRBV2 and TRBJ2-3; D may be TRBD2 (6 bases). Germline assignment: CDR1 SNHLY and CDR2 FYNNEI. The CDR3 runs 14 residues. V was clipped by 4 bases and J by 8 bases, with 16 bases between them. The CDR3 DNA is TGTGCCAGCAGTGGGGACTCCGGTTTAGTTACGCAGTATTTT. Protein: CASSGDSGLVTQYF.